Sequencing of this T cell receptor (beta chain) was carried out in a study of blood T cell repertoires in COVID-19. As for the study in general: T cells, B-cell-depleted T cells, or PBMCs provided the cDNA or gDNA that served as material.

V trimming: 0 bases; J trimming: 4 bases; junction bases outside the gene matches: 15. This CDR3 spans 19 amino acids. Germline CDR1 is LGHDT and CDR2 is YNNKEL (reference sequence). Some clones are missing from TCRdb's copy, which holds only in-frame ones; the method was immunoSEQ multiplex PCR. The top ten hold about 25% of the sample, which has 45,000 to 65,000 clones, nearly 80% seen once. This chain joins TRBV3-1 (or the pseudogene TRBV3-2) and TRBJ2-1; 7 bases align to TRBD2. This receptor was obtained from a human donor in a cohort sampled during active COVID-19. Sequencing was carried out using peripheral blood. This chain's CDR3 is CASSQDWPMKASGYNEQFF. CDR3 DNA sequence: TGTGCCAGCAGCCAAGATTGGCCCATGAAGGCTAGCGGATACAATGAGCAGTTCTTC.